These 9 T cell receptor beta chains share one sample of origin, sequenced in a study of blood T cells in healthy people across ages. A sample-barcoded 5' primer and a J-beta primer mix were used in a second PCR of about 7 to 12 cycles. TCRdb re-called the 5' RACE reads through MiXCR, storing one row per CDR3 protein. The data show around 1,500,000 distinct CDR3 sequences, 28% seen once. The sequenced sample was blood. Source of these receptors: a woman in her 30s in good health.

The table lists this clonotype with a count of one. One end of the junction does not line up with germline, which may come from a read error. This sequence joins TRBV7-9 and TRBJ1-1, with D hard to call. The CDR3 spans 15 residues. Looked up from germline, CDR1 is SEHNR and CDR2 is FQNEAQ (reference sequence). CDR3 residues: CASSPTRARNAEAFF. In nucleotides, the CDR3 is TGTGCCAGCAGTCCGACCCGGGCGAGGAACGCTGAAGCTTTCTTT.

Points on this clonotype: The junction differs from germline at one of its ends, possibly a read error. The chain combines TRBV9 with TRBJ2-3; D is perhaps TRBD1 (5 bases). There are 15 residues in the CDR3. Germline V gives CDR1 SGDLS, CDR2 YYNGEE. The CDR3 DNA sequence: TGTGCCAGCAGCGTAGGCTGGTCGAGCACAGGTACGCAGTATTTT. Translating gives CASSVGWSSTGTQYF.

The J gene is TRBJ2-3, the V gene TRBV5-1, with 7 bases that match TRBD1. The CDR3 is made up of 14 amino acids. Unmatched junction bases numbered 6, after V lost 7 bases and J lost 1 base. Germline CDR1 is SGHRS and CDR2 is YFSETQ. The CDR3 spells CASQDGTGTDTQYF. CDR3 nucleotides: TGCGCCAGCCAAGACGGGACAGGCACAGATACGCAGTATTTT.

On this clonotype itself: Possible read error: a much larger clone is one base away. The conserved final phenylalanine or tryptophan is absent from the CDR3, which likely points to a read error. The rearrangement uses TRBV29-1 and TRBJ2-7; 12 positions agree with TRBD2. After removal of 4 bases from V and 4 bases from J, the junction contained 2 bases not matched to a gene. The CDR3 is 13 residues long. Germline V gene data show CDR1 as SQVTM and CDR2 as ANQGSEA. In nucleotides, the CDR3 is TGCAGCGTTGTGACTAGCGGGAGTTACGAGCAGTACTGC. Residues: CSVVTSGSYEQYC.

The genes are TRBV7-9 and TRBJ2-5, with 11 bases that match TRBD2. The CDR3 spans 17 residues. Germline-derived CDR1 and CDR2 are SEHNR and FQNEAQ (reference sequence). The ends lost 1 base at V and 2 bases at J; junction bases unmatched: 6. The CDR3 nucleotides read TGTGCCAGCAGCTTAGGGGGACTAGCGGCCCCTCAAGAGACCCAGTACTTC. It translates to CASSLGGLAAPQETQYF.

About this clonotype itself: A much larger clone lies one base from this, so it may be a read error. The rearrangement joins TRBV6-5 to TRBJ1-5; 8 nucleotides agree with TRBD1. The V gene's germline CDR1 is MNHEY and CDR2 SVGAGI. The J segment lost 9 bases and the V segment lost 4 bases, leaving 5 bases of the junction unmatched. This CDR3 is 13 amino acids long. The CDR3 nucleotides read TGTGCCAGCAGTTCACAGGGGGATCCGCCCCAGCATTTT. Translated, it gives CASSSQGDPPQHF.

This chain links TRBV5-1 with TRBJ1-1; the match to TRBD1 covers 10 bases. CDR3 length equals 15 residues. The V gene end was trimmed by 0 bases and the J gene end by 6 bases; junction bases not matched to a gene: 5. Per germline, CDR1 SGHRS and CDR2 YFSETQ. CDR3 coding DNA: TGCGCCAGCAGCTTGGAGGGACAGGGGTGGTCTGAAGCTTTCTTT. Its translation: CASSLEGQGWSEAFF.

The V and J genes are TRBV20-1 and TRBJ2-2; TRBD2 matches at 9 bases. Germline V gene lookup returns CDR1 DFQATT and CDR2 SNEGSKA (reference sequence). Trimming at V came to 6 bases and at J to 3 bases, leaving 5 bases not matched to a gene. The CDR3 is 14 residues long. The CDR3: CSASGGRYTGELFF. The CDR3 DNA sequence: TGCAGTGCGAGCGGGGGGCGGTACACCGGGGAGCTGTTTTTT.

For this clonotype: A much larger clone is a single base away; this may be a read error. The V gene is TRBV12-3 or TRBV12-4, the J gene TRBJ2-5; 7 bases are shared with TRBD2. The V segment lost 6 bases and the J segment 7 bases; nucleotides outside the gene matches: 11. This CDR3 region has 14 residues. The CDR3 DNA follows: TGTGCCAGCAGCTACTCCCGGGGGAGGGGGACCCAGTACTTC. Its translation: CASSYSRGRGTQYF.